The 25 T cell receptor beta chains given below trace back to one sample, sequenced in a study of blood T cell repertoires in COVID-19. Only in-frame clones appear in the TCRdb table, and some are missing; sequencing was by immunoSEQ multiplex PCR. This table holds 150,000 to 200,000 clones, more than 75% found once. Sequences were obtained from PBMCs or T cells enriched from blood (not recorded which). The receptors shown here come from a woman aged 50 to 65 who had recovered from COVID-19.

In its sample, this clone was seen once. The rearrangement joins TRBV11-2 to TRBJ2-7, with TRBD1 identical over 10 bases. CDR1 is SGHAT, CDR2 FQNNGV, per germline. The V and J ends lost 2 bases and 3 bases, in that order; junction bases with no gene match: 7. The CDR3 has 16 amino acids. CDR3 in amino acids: CASSLMADRGNYEQYF. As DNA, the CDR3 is TGTGCCAGCAGCTTAATGGCGGACAGGGGGAACTACGAGCAGTACTTC.

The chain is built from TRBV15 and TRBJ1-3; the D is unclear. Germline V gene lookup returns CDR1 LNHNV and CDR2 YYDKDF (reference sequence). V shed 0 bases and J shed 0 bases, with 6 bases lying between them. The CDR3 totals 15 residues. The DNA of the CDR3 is TGTGCCACCAGCAGAGATAGTGGCTCTGGAAACACCATATATTTT. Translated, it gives CATSRDSGSGNTIYF.

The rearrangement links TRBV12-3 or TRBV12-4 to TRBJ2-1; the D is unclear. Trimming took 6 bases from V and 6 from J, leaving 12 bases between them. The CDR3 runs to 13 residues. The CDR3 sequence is CASSPPIVNEQFF. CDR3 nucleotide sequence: TGTGCCAGCAGCCCCCCAATAGTCAATGAGCAGTTCTTC.

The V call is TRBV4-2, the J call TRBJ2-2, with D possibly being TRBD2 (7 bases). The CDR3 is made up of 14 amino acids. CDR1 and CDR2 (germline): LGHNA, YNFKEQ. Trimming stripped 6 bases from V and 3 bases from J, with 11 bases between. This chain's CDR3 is CASSRGGDTGELFF. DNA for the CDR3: TGTGCCAGCAGTAGGGGGGGAGACACCGGGGAGCTGTTTTTT.

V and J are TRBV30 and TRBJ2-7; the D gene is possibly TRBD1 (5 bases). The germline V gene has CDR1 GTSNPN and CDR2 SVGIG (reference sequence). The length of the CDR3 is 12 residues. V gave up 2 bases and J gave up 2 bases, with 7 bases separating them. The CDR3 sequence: CAWSPTAYEQYF. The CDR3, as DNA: TGTGCCTGGAGTCCGACAGCCTACGAGCAGTACTTC.

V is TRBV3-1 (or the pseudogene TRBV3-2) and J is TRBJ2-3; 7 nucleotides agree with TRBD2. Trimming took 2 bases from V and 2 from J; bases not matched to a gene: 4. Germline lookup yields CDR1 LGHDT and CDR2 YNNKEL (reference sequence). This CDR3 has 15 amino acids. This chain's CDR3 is CASSQRRGVTDTQYF. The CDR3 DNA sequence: TGTGCCAGCAGCCAAAGACGGGGGGTCACAGATACGCAGTATTTT.

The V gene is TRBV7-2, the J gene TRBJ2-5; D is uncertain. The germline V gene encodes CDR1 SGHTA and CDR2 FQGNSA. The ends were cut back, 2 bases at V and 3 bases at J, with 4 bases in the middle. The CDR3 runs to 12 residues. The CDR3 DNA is TGTGCCAGCAGCTTACCAAAAGAGACCCAGTACTTC. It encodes CASSLPKETQYF.

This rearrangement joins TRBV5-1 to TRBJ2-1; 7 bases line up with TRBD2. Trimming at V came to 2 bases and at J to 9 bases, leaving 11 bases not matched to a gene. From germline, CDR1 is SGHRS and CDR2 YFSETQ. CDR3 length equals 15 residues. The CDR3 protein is CASSLSTSAGGEQFF. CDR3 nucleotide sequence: TGCGCCAGCAGCTTAAGCACTAGCGCTGGGGGTGAGCAGTTCTTC.

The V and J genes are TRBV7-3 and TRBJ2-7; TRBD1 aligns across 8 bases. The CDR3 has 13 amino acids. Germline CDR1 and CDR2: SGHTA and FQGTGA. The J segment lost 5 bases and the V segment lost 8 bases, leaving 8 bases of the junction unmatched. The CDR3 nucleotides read TGTGCCAGCGCACGGACAGGGTTGGACGAGCAGTACTTC. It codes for CASARTGLDEQYF.

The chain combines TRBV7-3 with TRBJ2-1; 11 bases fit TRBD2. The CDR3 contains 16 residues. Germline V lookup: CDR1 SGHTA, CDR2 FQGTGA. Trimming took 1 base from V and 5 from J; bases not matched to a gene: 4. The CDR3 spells CASSLIAGGLNNEQFF. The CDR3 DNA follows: TGTGCCAGCAGCTTAATAGCGGGGGGGCTTAACAATGAGCAGTTCTTC.

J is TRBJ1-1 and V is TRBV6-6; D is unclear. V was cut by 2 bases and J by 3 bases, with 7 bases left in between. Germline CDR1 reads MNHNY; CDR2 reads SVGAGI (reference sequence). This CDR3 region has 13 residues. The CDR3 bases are TGTGCCAGCAGTTACGGAGGGTACACTGAAGCTTTCTTT. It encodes CASSYGGYTEAFF.

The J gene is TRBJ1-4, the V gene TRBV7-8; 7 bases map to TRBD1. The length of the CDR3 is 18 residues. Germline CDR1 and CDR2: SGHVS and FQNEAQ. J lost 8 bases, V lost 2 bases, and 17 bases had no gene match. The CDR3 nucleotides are TGTGCCAGCAGCTTAAGGGGGACAGTTCCCTCGCCGAACGAAAAACTGTTTTTT. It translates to CASSLRGTVPSPNEKLFF.

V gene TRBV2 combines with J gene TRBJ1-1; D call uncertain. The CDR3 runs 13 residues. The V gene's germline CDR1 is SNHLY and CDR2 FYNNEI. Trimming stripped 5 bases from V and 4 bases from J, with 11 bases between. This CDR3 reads CASSRVGSTEAFF. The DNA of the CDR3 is TGTGCCAGCAGTCGAGTGGGGAGCACTGAAGCTTTCTTT.

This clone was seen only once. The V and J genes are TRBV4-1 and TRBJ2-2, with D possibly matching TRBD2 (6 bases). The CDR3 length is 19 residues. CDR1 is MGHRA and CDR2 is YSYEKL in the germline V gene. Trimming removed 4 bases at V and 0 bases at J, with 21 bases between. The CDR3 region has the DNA TGCGCCAGCAGCCTTGTGTCGCCACTAGCTGCCGCGAACACCGGGGAGCTGTTTTTT. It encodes CASSLVSPLAAANTGELFF.

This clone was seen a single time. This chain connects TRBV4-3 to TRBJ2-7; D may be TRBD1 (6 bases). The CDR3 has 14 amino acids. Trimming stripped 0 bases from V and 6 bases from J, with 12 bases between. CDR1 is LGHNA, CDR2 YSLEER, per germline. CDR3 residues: CASSQEPTGSEQYF. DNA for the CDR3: TGCGCCAGCAGCCAAGAACCAACAGGGAGCGAGCAGTACTTC.

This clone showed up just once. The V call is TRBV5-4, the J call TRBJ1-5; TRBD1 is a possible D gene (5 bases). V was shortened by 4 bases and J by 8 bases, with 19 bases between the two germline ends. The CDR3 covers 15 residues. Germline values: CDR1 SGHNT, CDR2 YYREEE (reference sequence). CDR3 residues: CASSPDGGQVEPQHF. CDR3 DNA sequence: TGTGCCAGCAGCCCTGACGGGGGTCAAGTGGAGCCCCAGCATTTT. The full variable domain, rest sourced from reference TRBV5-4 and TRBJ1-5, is ETGVTQSPTHLIKTRGQQVTLRCSSQSGHNTVSWYQQALGQGPQFIFQYYREEENGRGNFPPRFSGLQFPNYSSELNVNALELDDSALYLCASSPDGGQVEPQHFGDGTRLSIL.

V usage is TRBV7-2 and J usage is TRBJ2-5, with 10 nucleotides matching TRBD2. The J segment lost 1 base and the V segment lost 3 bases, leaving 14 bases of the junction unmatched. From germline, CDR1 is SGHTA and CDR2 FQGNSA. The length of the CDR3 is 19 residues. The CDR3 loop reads CASSFPSGGFSPPQETQYF. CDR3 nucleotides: TGTGCCAGCAGCTTTCCTAGCGGGGGTTTCTCCCCCCCCCAAGAGACCCAGTACTTC.

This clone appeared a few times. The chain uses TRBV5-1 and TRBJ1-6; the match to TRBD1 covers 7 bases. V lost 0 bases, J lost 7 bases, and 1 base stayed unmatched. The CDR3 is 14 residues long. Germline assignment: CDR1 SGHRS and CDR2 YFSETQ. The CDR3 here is CASSLGQGNSPLHF. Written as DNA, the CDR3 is TGCGCCAGCAGCTTGGGACAGGGAAATTCACCCCTCCACTTT.

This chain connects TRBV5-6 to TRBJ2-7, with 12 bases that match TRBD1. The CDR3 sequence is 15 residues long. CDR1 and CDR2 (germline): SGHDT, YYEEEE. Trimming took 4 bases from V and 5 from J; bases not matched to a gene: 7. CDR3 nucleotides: TGTGCCAGCAGCCTGGGACAGGGGGCTTATGACGAGCAGTACTTC. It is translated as CASSLGQGAYDEQYF. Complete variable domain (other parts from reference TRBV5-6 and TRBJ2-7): DAGVTQSPTHLIKTRGQQVTLRCSPKSGHDTVSWYQQALGQGPQFIFQYYEEEERQRGNFPDRFSGHQFPNYSSELNVNALLLGDSALYLCASSLGQGAYDEQYFGPGTRLTVT.

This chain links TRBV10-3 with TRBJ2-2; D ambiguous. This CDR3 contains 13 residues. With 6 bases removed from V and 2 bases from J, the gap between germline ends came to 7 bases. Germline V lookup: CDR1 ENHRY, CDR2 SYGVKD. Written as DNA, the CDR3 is TGTGCCATCAGGGGCCTAAACACCGGGGAGCTGTTTTTT. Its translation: CAIRGLNTGELFF.

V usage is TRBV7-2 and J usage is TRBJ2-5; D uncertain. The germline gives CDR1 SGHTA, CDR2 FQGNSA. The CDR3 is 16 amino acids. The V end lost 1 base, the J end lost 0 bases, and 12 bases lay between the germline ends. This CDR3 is CASSLVATEYQETQYF. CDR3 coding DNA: TGTGCCAGCAGCTTAGTGGCCACAGAGTACCAAGAGACCCAGTACTTC.

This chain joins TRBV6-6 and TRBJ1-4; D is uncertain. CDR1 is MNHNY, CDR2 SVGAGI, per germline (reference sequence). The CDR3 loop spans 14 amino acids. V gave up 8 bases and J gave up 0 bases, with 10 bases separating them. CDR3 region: CASREYATNEKLFF. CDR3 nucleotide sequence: TGTGCCAGCCGGGAGTATGCAACTAATGAAAAACTGTTTTTT.

The DNA of the CDR3 is TGTGCCTGGAGTCGCGAGGGGGGGGCAAACAATCAGCCCCAGCATTTT. Its protein product is CAWSREGGANNQPQHF. The rearrangement uses TRBV30 and TRBJ1-5; D perhaps matches TRBD1 (6 bases). CDR1 is GTSNPN, CDR2 SVGIG, per germline (reference sequence). This CDR3 is built from 16 residues. V lost 2 bases and J lost 3, with 17 bases in between.

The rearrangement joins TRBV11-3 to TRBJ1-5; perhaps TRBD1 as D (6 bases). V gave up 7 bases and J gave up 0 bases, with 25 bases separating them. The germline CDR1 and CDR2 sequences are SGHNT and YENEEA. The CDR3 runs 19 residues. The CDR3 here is CASISPGGVDKFSNQPQHF. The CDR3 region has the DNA TGTGCCAGCATCTCCCCGGGGGGCGTAGATAAGTTTAGCAATCAGCCCCAGCATTTT. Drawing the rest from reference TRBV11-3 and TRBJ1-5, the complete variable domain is EAGVVQSPRYKIIEKKQPVAFWCNPISGHNTLYWYLQNLGQGPELLIRYENEEAVDDSQLPKDRFSAERLKGVDSTLKIQPAELGDSAVYLCASISPGGVDKFSNQPQHFGDGTRLSIL.

The chain's CDR3 is CATSKGAMGYTF. The CDR3 DNA reads as TGTGCCACCTCTAAGGGGGCGATGGGCTACACCTTC. The rearrangement links TRBV24-1 to TRBJ1-2, with TRBD1 identical over 7 bases. V shed 9 bases, J shed 8 bases, and the junction held 8 bases outside the gene matches. The CDR3 contains 12 residues. CDR1 KGHDR and CDR2 SFDVKD come from the germline V gene.